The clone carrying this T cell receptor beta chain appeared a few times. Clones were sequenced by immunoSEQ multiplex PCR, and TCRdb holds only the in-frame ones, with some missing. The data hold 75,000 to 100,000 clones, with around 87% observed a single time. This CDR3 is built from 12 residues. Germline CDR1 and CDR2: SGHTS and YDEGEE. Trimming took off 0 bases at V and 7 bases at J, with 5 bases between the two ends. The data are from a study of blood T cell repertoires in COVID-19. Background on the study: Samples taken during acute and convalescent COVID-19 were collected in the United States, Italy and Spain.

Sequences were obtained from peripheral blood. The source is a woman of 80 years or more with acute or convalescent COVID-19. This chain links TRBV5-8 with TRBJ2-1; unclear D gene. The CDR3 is CASSLVRNEQFF. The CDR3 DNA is TGTGCCAGCAGCTTGGTTAGAAATGAGCAGTTCTTC. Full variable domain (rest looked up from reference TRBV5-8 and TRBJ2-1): EAGVTQSPTHLIKTRGQQATLRCSPISGHTSVYWYQQALGLGLQFLLWYDEGEERNRGNFPPRFSGRQFPNYSSELNVNALELEDSALYLCASSLVRNEQFFGPGTRLTVL.